The sequence of this T cell receptor (beta chain) was determined in a study of identical twins (dated by TCRdb to 2016 to 2018). Turning to the overall study: TCR alpha and beta repertoires from monozygotic twins, unrelated adults of various ages and cord blood were deep-sequenced to test whether fetal clonotypes persist. To rule out contamination, replicate twin experiments were performed at different times with different library preparation protocols. Broader findings and caveats from the paper: Out-of-frame TCR alpha sharing in monozygotic twins was systematically underestimated by recombination models, whereas sharing between unrelated individuals was in agreement with the recombination models. The excess sharing between twins in beta out-of-frame sequences was weaker because fewer shared sequences reduced the signal-to-noise ratio. Invariant T cells such as MAIT and iNKT could partly confound zero-insertion analyses, though diverse VJ usage argued against this for most clonotypes. Fewer insertions were carried by abundant cord blood beta clonotypes, a similar but weaker trend appeared in young adult naive repertoires, and no such trend appeared in memory repertoires. Compared with coincidental sharing between unrelated individuals, an excess of low generation-probability sequences was observed among out-of-frame TCR alpha sequences shared between twins. Because the same donors could not be followed over many years, conclusions were based on cross-sectional statistical analysis.

In the case of this clonotype: Its target antigen remains unknown. No much larger clonotype is one base removed from it; base qualities were not supplied.

Reading from cysteine to phenylalanine, the CDR3 counts 15 amino acids. Left in the record is the CDR3 DNA by itself, 45 bases read in frame from the first base. V gives up 0 bases and J gives up 0 bases, and the segment between their germline ends measures 12 bases. CDR1 and CDR2, per the germline V gene (reference sequence), are GTSNPN and SVGIG. Every donor was a healthy Caucasian. The twin cohort comprised three pairs of female monozygotic twins, all aged roughly 18 to 30 years. The RNA used for TCR libraries was isolated from peripheral blood mononuclear cells. The receptor library was made with 5' RACE. Sequencing used an Illumina HiSeq 2000. A universal primer binding site was added through template switching, and the final cDNA carried a unique molecular identifier so that TCR cDNA molecules could be counted accurately. First-strand cDNA for TCR alpha and beta chains was synthesized from specific primers in the conserved constant-segment region. To control for contamination, each cDNA library was double barcoded with a SMART-Mk sample barcode plus Illumina barcodes. TruSeq adapter sequences, together with Illumina sample barcodes, were added in two successive PCR steps. The TCR alpha and beta cDNA libraries were sequenced on the Illumina HiSeq platform using custom primers. On the study's bioinformatics: MiGEC was used to process raw reads and extract unique molecular identifiers, and MiXCR was used to find CDR3 positions. For each individual, recombination models were inferred using an EM algorithm with the repgenHMM and IGoR tools. Shared clonotypes were analyzed with the tcR package in R, and sharing was normalized by the product of cloneset sizes. To study raw recombination without the effects of thymic and clonal selection, out-of-frame nonproductive sequences were analyzed. TCRdb reran the public reads through fastp at Q25 and MiXCR, keeping productive beta chains. One record per CDR3 amino acid sequence lists the most common genes and DNA. These V and J calls originate from TCRdb's pipeline instead of the authors' own analysis. This sample comprises 450,000 to 650,000 distinct CDR3 sequences, approximately 10% of them detected only once. The ten largest clonotypes hold 3% of the sample.

The sample also formed part of further work on yellow fever vaccine responses in identical twins. The second study's paper adds: According to the authors, in identical twins the way T cells responded to vaccination appeared partly convergent and partly personalized. In the study, vaccine-responding T cell clones were precisely tracked in identical twins.

The chain is encoded by TRBV30 joined to TRBJ2-7; D gene: possibly TRBD2, on 5 matching bases. The sample taken for sequencing was PBMCs. The receptor's source is a woman under 30 in good health. The CDR3 protein sequence reads: CAWSVRDLGSYEQYF. The nucleotides read TGTGCCTGGAGTGTACGGGATCTGGGCTCCTACGAGCAGTACTTC.